The T cell receptor beta chain described here comes from a study of response to subunit inactivated influenza vaccine. MiXCR, run by TCRdb on the RT-PCR reads, gives a single entry per CDR3 protein. The sample shows some 570,000 distinct CDR3 sequences, about 11% of them seen only once. Overall study findings and caveats: The authors put forward the suggestion that each seasonal influenza vaccination may bring in only a limited number of new T cells.

This clonotype was seen a few times. Its specificity is unknown. V trimming: 1 base; J trimming: 2 bases; junction bases outside the gene matches: 12. This CDR3 is built from 18 residues. This same sample was also taken into another study, of T cells expressing NK-cell markers. As that report states: 5'RACE template switching with UMIs produced the TCR beta cDNA. The study sequenced eight donors, seven HCMV-seropositive and one seronegative. In a few donors, dominant clonotypes made up 28.3-60.1% of CD3+CD56-NKG2C+ cells.

The clonotype originates from a middle-aged man who received an inactivated influenza vaccine. V gene TRBV12-3 or TRBV12-4 combines with J gene TRBJ2-7; 9 nucleotides match TRBD2. The starting material was PBMCs from blood, obtained on the day of vaccination. CDR3 sequence: CASSLVFSPSGATYEQYF. In DNA, the CDR3 is TGTGCCAGCAGTTTAGTGTTTTCGCCTAGCGGGGCTACCTACGAGCAGTACTTC.